The rows below give T cell receptor beta chains drawn from one sample of a study of blood T cell repertoires in COVID-19. Only in-frame clones appear in the TCRdb table, and some are missing; sequencing was by immunoSEQ multiplex PCR. The sample has more than 200,000 clones; approximately 80% are singletons. Sequencing used peripheral blood. These receptors all stem from a man in his sixties with acute or convalescent COVID-19. Each CDR3 is given with its conserved first and last residue. D genes are given only for firm matches. For some rows the clone size is stated as once, few or many, or as a class when expanded; others skip it.

D gene: -; J gene: TRBJ2-1; clone size: -; V gene: TRBV11-2; CDR3 protein: CASSLVAGSYNEQFF; CDR3 DNA: TGTGCCAGCAGCTTAGTCGCAGGATCCTACAATGAGCAGTTCTTC
D gene: -; J gene: TRBJ2-1; clone size: -; V gene: TRBV12-5; CDR3 protein: CASGPTEAREQFF; CDR3 DNA: TGTGCTAGTGGTCCAACAGAAGCTCGGGAGCAGTTCTTC
D gene: -; J gene: TRBJ1-1; clone size: -; V gene: TRBV20-1; CDR3 protein: CSATPNTEAFF; CDR3 DNA: TGCAGTGCTACTCCGAACACTGAAGCTTTCTTT
D gene: TRBD1; J gene: TRBJ1-5; clone size: -; V gene: TRBV2; CDR3 protein: CASRQGIGNQPQHF; CDR3 DNA: TGTGCCAGCCGACAGGGTATTGGCAATCAGCCCCAGCATTTT
D gene: TRBD1; J gene: TRBJ2-3; clone size: -; V gene: TRBV18; CDR3 protein: CASSSRQGGQYF; CDR3 DNA: TGTGCCAGCTCATCTCGACAGGGGGGGCAGTATTTT
D gene: TRBD2; J gene: TRBJ2-5; clone size: -; V gene: TRBV9; CDR3 protein: CASSVVSSGGAGLETQYF; CDR3 DNA: TGTGCCAGCAGCGTAGTTTCTAGCGGGGGGGCCGGGCTGGAGACCCAGTACTTC
D gene: -; J gene: TRBJ2-7; clone size: -; V gene: TRBV28; CDR3 protein: CASRMQQGGYEQYF; CDR3 DNA: TGTGCCAGCAGAATGCAACAGGGTGGGTACGAGCAGTACTTC
D gene: TRBD2; J gene: TRBJ2-2; clone size: -; V gene: TRBV9; CDR3 protein: CASSSRLAGGQSTGELFF; CDR3 DNA: TGTGCCAGCAGCTCTCGACTAGCGGGAGGGCAGAGCACCGGGGAGCTGTTTTTT
D gene: -; J gene: TRBJ1-1; clone size: -; V gene: TRBV19; CDR3 protein: CASSTTGTSGAGAFF; CDR3 DNA: TGTGCCAGTAGTACCACCGGGACCTCCGGAGCGGGAGCTTTCTTT
D gene: -; J gene: TRBJ2-7; clone size: -; V gene: TRBV6-5; CDR3 protein: CASSYGGQGKEQYF; CDR3 DNA: TGTGCCAGCAGTTACGGTGGCCAGGGGAAAGAGCAGTACTTC
D gene: -; J gene: TRBJ2-7; clone size: -; V gene: TRBV2; CDR3 protein: CASIGTRAYEQYF; CDR3 DNA: TGTGCCAGCATCGGGACAAGGGCCTACGAGCAGTACTTC
D gene: TRBD1; J gene: TRBJ1-1; clone size: -; V gene: TRBV5-6; CDR3 protein: CASSWGTGEAFF; CDR3 DNA: TGTGCCAGCAGCTGGGGGACAGGGGAAGCTTTCTTT
D gene: TRBD2; J gene: TRBJ2-3; clone size: once; V gene: TRBV30; CDR3 protein: CAASGGNTDTQYF; CDR3 DNA: TGTGCCGCTAGCGGGGGGAACACAGATACGCAGTATTTT
D gene: -; J gene: TRBJ1-1; clone size: -; V gene: TRBV7-6; CDR3 protein: CASSLAAEAFF; CDR3 DNA: TGTGCCAGCAGCTTAGCCGCTGAAGCTTTCTTT
D gene: -; J gene: TRBJ2-6; clone size: -; V gene: TRBV5-4; CDR3 protein: CASSLQGSGANVLTF; CDR3 DNA: TGTGCCAGCAGCTTGCAGGGTTCTGGGGCCAACGTCCTGACTTTC
D gene: -; J gene: TRBJ2-2; clone size: -; V gene: TRBV19; CDR3 protein: CASSIVRNTGELFF; CDR3 DNA: TGTGCCAGTAGTATCGTTAGGAACACCGGGGAGCTGTTTTTT
D gene: -; J gene: TRBJ2-7; clone size: -; V gene: TRBV30; CDR3 protein: CAWSPQGYEQYF; CDR3 DNA: TGTGCCTGGAGTCCACAGGGTTACGAGCAGTACTTC
D gene: -; J gene: TRBJ1-1; clone size: -; V gene: TRBV14; CDR3 protein: CASSQGVLTEAFF; CDR3 DNA: TGTGCCAGCAGCCAAGGTGTTCTTACTGAAGCTTTCTTT
D gene: TRBD2; J gene: TRBJ2-1; clone size: -; V gene: TRBV11-2; CDR3 protein: CASSLVGTSRDEQFF; CDR3 DNA: TGTGCCAGCAGCTTAGTTGGGACTAGCCGCGATGAGCAGTTCTTC
D gene: -; J gene: TRBJ1-5; clone size: -; V gene: TRBV28; CDR3 protein: CASTAHTGGQPQHF; CDR3 DNA: TGTGCCAGCACTGCCCACACGGGGGGCCAGCCCCAGCATTTT
D gene: TRBD2; J gene: TRBJ2-5; clone size: -; V gene: TRBV7-6; CDR3 protein: CASSLAAGEETQYF; CDR3 DNA: TGTGCCAGCAGCTTAGCTGCGGGAGAAGAGACCCAGTACTTC
D gene: -; J gene: TRBJ1-6; clone size: -; V gene: TRBV21-1; CDR3 protein: CASSIVAYRGSPLHF; CDR3 DNA: TGTGCCAGCAGCATTGTAGCGTACCGGGGTTCACCCCTCCACTTT
D gene: TRBD1; J gene: TRBJ2-7; clone size: -; V gene: TRBV7-9; CDR3 protein: CASTYSGTGGGYEQYF; CDR3 DNA: TGTGCCAGCACCTACTCTGGGACAGGGGGCGGGTACGAGCAGTACTTC
D gene: TRBD2; J gene: TRBJ2-5; clone size: -; V gene: TRBV4-2; CDR3 protein: CASSQAGGGAGETQYF; CDR3 DNA: TGTGCCAGCAGCCAAGCCGGCGGGGGGGCAGGTGAGACCCAGTACTTC
D gene: -; J gene: TRBJ2-1; clone size: -; V gene: TRBV4-3; CDR3 protein: CASSQGLGALLNYNEQFF; CDR3 DNA: TGCGCCAGCAGCCAAGGTCTGGGAGCGCTTCTGAACTACAATGAGCAGTTCTTC
D gene: -; J gene: TRBJ2-2; clone size: -; V gene: TRBV7-9; CDR3 protein: CASSLTWAGGNTGELFF; CDR3 DNA: TGTGCCAGCAGCTTAACCTGGGCCGGGGGGAACACCGGGGAGCTGTTTTTT
D gene: TRBD2; J gene: TRBJ2-5; clone size: -; V gene: TRBV7-3; CDR3 protein: CASSSGLAGGQETQYF; CDR3 DNA: TGTGCCAGCAGCTCAGGACTAGCGGGGGGACAAGAGACCCAGTACTTC
D gene: -; J gene: TRBJ1-4; clone size: -; V gene: TRBV5-1; CDR3 protein: CASSLDSSTNEKLFF; CDR3 DNA: TGCGCCAGCAGCTTGGACAGCTCAACTAATGAAAAACTGTTTTTT
D gene: -; J gene: TRBJ1-5; clone size: -; V gene: TRBV6-5; CDR3 protein: CASSYVRGSNQPQHF; CDR3 DNA: TGTGCCAGCAGTTACGTCCGAGGTAGCAATCAGCCCCAGCATTTT
D gene: TRBD1; J gene: TRBJ2-1; clone size: few; V gene: TRBV18; CDR3 protein: CASSGQGAAYNEQFF; CDR3 DNA: TGTGCCAGCTCAGGACAGGGGGCGGCGTACAATGAGCAGTTCTTC
D gene: TRBD1; J gene: TRBJ2-5; clone size: -; V gene: TRBV15; CDR3 protein: CATSRGRDRSNF; CDR3 DNA: TGTGCCACCAGCAGAGGCCGGGACAGGTCCAACTTC
D gene: TRBD1; J gene: TRBJ2-7; clone size: -; V gene: TRBV28; CDR3 protein: CASSEGTGNYEQYF; CDR3 DNA: TGTGCCAGCAGTGAGGGGACAGGGAACTACGAGCAGTACTTC
D gene: -; J gene: TRBJ2-3; clone size: -; V gene: TRBV6-5; CDR3 protein: CASTRERTDTQYF; CDR3 DNA: TGTGCCAGCACCCGTGAGAGGACAGATACGCAGTATTTT
D gene: -; J gene: TRBJ2-5; clone size: -; V gene: TRBV4-2; CDR3 protein: CASSQIRETQYF; CDR3 DNA: TGTGCCAGCAGCCAAATCCGGGAGACCCAGTACTTC
D gene: TRBD2; J gene: TRBJ2-5; clone size: -; V gene: TRBV9; CDR3 protein: CASSSGQAGVTETQYF; CDR3 DNA: TGTGCCAGCAGCTCCGGGCAAGCGGGAGTAACTGAGACCCAGTACTTC
D gene: TRBD1; J gene: TRBJ1-5; clone size: -; V gene: TRBV18; CDR3 protein: CASSPGTGPRQPQHF; CDR3 DNA: TGTGCCAGCTCACCGGGGACAGGCCCACGTCAGCCCCAGCATTTT
D gene: -; J gene: TRBJ2-7; clone size: -; V gene: TRBV27; CDR3 protein: CASSSGRTVRHYEQYF; CDR3 DNA: TGTGCCAGCAGTTCGGGCAGGACTGTAAGGCACTACGAGCAGTACTTC
D gene: -; J gene: TRBJ2-4; clone size: -; V gene: TRBV25-1; CDR3 protein: CASSERAAKNIQYF; CDR3 DNA: TGTGCCAGCAGTGAGAGAGCAGCCAAAAACATTCAGTACTTC
D gene: TRBD2; J gene: TRBJ2-5; clone size: -; V gene: TRBV18; CDR3 protein: CASSPRGTSGAGTEETQYF; CDR3 DNA: TGTGCCAGCTCACCGAGGGGGACTAGCGGGGCTGGGACCGAAGAGACCCAGTACTTC
D gene: -; J gene: TRBJ1-1; clone size: -; V gene: TRBV7-2; CDR3 protein: CASRAQPDTEAFF; CDR3 DNA: TGTGCCAGCAGAGCCCAACCTGACACTGAAGCTTTCTTT
D gene: -; J gene: TRBJ1-1; clone size: -; V gene: TRBV29-1; CDR3 protein: CSVGRGRTEAFF; CDR3 DNA: TGCAGCGTTGGGAGGGGTCGGACTGAAGCTTTCTTT
D gene: TRBD1; J gene: TRBJ1-5; clone size: -; V gene: TRBV7-9; CDR3 protein: CASSFTGAGNQPQHF; CDR3 DNA: TGTGCCAGCAGCTTTACAGGGGCCGGCAATCAGCCCCAGCATTTT
D gene: TRBD1; J gene: TRBJ2-6; clone size: -; V gene: TRBV2; CDR3 protein: CASSWDRLKDSGANVLIF; CDR3 DNA: TGTGCCAGCAGTTGGGACAGGTTGAAAGACTCTGGGGCCAACGTCCTGATTTTC
D gene: TRBD1; J gene: TRBJ1-4; clone size: -; V gene: TRBV28; CDR3 protein: CASSLSGQGTGKLFF; CDR3 DNA: TGTGCCAGCAGTTTAAGCGGACAGGGGACGGGGAAACTGTTTTTT
D gene: TRBD2; J gene: TRBJ2-7; clone size: -; V gene: TRBV5-4; CDR3 protein: CASSLTSGYSYEQYF; CDR3 DNA: TGTGCCAGCAGTTTGACTAGCGGGTACTCCTACGAGCAGTACTTC
D gene: TRBD1; J gene: TRBJ2-7; clone size: -; V gene: TRBV7-2; CDR3 protein: CASSLSKWGDRGLEQYF; CDR3 DNA: TGTGCCAGCAGCTTAAGTAAATGGGGGGACAGGGGGCTCGAGCAGTACTTC
D gene: -; J gene: TRBJ2-7; clone size: once; V gene: TRBV4-1; CDR3 protein: CASSQEKSAGAGYEQYF; CDR3 DNA: TGCGCCAGCAGCCAAGAGAAATCGGCGGGGGCGGGCTACGAGCAGTACTTC
D gene: -; J gene: TRBJ1-4; clone size: -; V gene: TRBV6-5; CDR3 protein: CASSYSNRPTNEKLFF; CDR3 DNA: TGTGCCAGCAGTTACTCGAACAGACCAACTAATGAAAAACTGTTTTTT
D gene: -; J gene: TRBJ2-3; clone size: -; V gene: TRBV29-1; CDR3 protein: CSVRVSASSYTQYF; CDR3 DNA: TGCAGCGTTCGGGTCAGCGCTAGCAGTTATACGCAGTATTTT
D gene: -; J gene: TRBJ2-7; clone size: -; V gene: TRBV27; CDR3 protein: CASSLNPLTGKTYEQYF; CDR3 DNA: TGTGCCAGCAGTTTAAATCCCCTAACAGGGAAAACCTACGAGCAGTACTTC
D gene: -; J gene: TRBJ1-1; clone size: -; V gene: TRBV5-6; CDR3 protein: CASSFGYSSQIGAFF; CDR3 DNA: TGTGCCAGCAGCTTCGGTTACAGCTCCCAGATTGGCGCTTTCTTT
D gene: TRBD1; J gene: TRBJ2-7; clone size: -; V gene: TRBV11-2; CDR3 protein: CASSYVAGTGGRYEQYF; CDR3 DNA: TGTGCCAGCAGCTACGTCGCCGGGACAGGGGGGCGGTACGAGCAGTACTTC